The source of this T cell receptor beta chain is a study of identical twins. A note on this clonotype: Antigen: not known.

A universal primer binding site was introduced by template switching. The final cDNA contained unique molecular identifiers. TCRdb re-called the 5' RACE reads through MiXCR, storing one row per CDR3 protein. The data contain 500,000 to 700,000 distinct CDR3 sequences, around 7.5% of them singletons. Study findings and constraints: Partial confounding of zero-insertion analyses by invariant MAIT and iNKT cells was possible. Models underestimated how often monozygotic twins shared out-of-frame TCR alpha.

J lost 4 bases, V lost 2 bases, and 7 bases had no gene match. Germline values: CDR1 LNHDA, CDR2 SQIVND (reference sequence). This CDR3 spans 17 amino acids. These data also featured in a second study, about yellow fever vaccine responses in identical twins. This second study notes: Twins' vaccine T cell response reportedly seemed partly convergent, partly personalized.

The rearrangement joins TRBV19 to TRBJ2-1; 11 bases match TRBD2. The sequencing input was PBMCs. The receptor's source is a woman aged 18 to 35 in good health. CDR3 sequence: CASSIQTSGSKYNEQFF. The CDR3 region has the DNA TGTGCCAGTAGTATACAAACTAGCGGGAGTAAATACAATGAGCAGTTCTTC.